Below are 9 T cell receptor beta chains sequenced from a single sample in a study of blood T cell repertoires in COVID-19. Here immunoSEQ multiplex PCR was the method, and the copy in TCRdb shows in-frame clones only, minus some. This sample has about 210,000 clones, with 80% to 85% found just once. The sequenced sample was peripheral blood. These TCRs come from a woman in her 70s with COVID-19, enrolled during active disease.

The rearrangement links TRBV7-2 to TRBJ1-5; D may be TRBD1 (5 bases). CDR1 and CDR2 (germline): SGHTA, FQGNSA. V lost 5 bases, J lost 3 bases, and 17 bases lay in between. The CDR3 has 16 residues. In DNA form, the CDR3 reads TGTGCCAGCAGCCAACCGGGTGGGACTTACAATCAGCCCCAGCATTTT. Residues: CASSQPGGTYNQPQHF.

The genes are TRBV4-2 and TRBJ1-6; 8 bases match TRBD1. This CDR3 spans 15 amino acids. V shed 2 bases and J 7 bases; nucleotides not matched to a gene: 4. CDR1 is LGHNA, CDR2 YNFKEQ, per germline. The DNA of the CDR3 is TGTGCCAGCAGCCAAATGGACAGGGAGAATTCACCCCTCCACTTT. Protein product: CASSQMDRENSPLHF.

The chain carries TRBV5-4 and TRBJ1-4; 9 positions match TRBD1. CDR3 length: 13 amino acids. Trimming took 4 bases from V and 12 from J; bases not matched to a gene: 7. Germline CDR1 reads SGHNT; CDR2 reads YYREEE (reference sequence). In DNA form, the CDR3 reads TGTGCCAGCAGCGGATTCCGGGACAGGGAACTGTTTTTT. This translates into CASSGFRDRELFF. The full variable domain, completed using reference TRBV5-4 and TRBJ1-4, is ETGVTQSPTHLIKTRGQQVTLRCSSQSGHNTVSWYQQALGQGPQFIFQYYREEENGRGNFPPRFSGLQFPNYSSELNVNALELDDSALYLCASSGFRDRELFFGSGTQLSVL.

The rearrangement joins TRBV11-2 to TRBJ1-2; the match to TRBD1 covers 8 bases. From germline, CDR1 is SGHAT and CDR2 FQNNGV. The CDR3 is made up of 13 amino acids. The V and J ends lost 3 bases and 6 bases, in that order; junction bases with no gene match: 3. The CDR3 loop reads CASSFRTGNGYTF. The CDR3 DNA sequence: TGTGCCAGCAGCTTCCGGACAGGGAATGGCTACACCTTC.

The chain combines TRBV28 with TRBJ1-2; 7 bases match TRBD1. V was clipped by 6 bases and J by 2 bases; unmatched bases: 6. There are 14 residues in the CDR3. Germline loops: CDR1 MDHEN, CDR2 SYDVKM. CDR3 residues: CASRGWDSNYGYTF. The CDR3 region has the DNA TGTGCCAGCAGGGGGTGGGACAGCAACTATGGCTACACCTTC.

This chain links TRBV9 with TRBJ1-3; the D gene is possibly TRBD1 (5 bases). The CDR3 is 11 residues long. Trimming removed 4 bases from V and 11 bases from J, with 10 bases in between. Germline-derived CDR1 and CDR2 are SGDLS and YYNGEE. CDR3 sequence (DNA): TGTGCCAGCAGCACATCCAGGGCCATATATTTT. This encodes CASSTSRAIYF.

This clone was observed many times. This sequence joins TRBV19 and TRBJ1-5; 7 nucleotides agree with TRBD1. The CDR3 sequence is 16 residues long. Trimming cost V 6 bases and J 0 bases; bases outside gene matches: 8. Looked up from germline, CDR1 is LNHDA and CDR2 is SQIVND (reference sequence). The CDR3 region has the DNA TGTGCCAGTAGGCTTCGGGACAGTCATAGCAATCAGCCCCAGCATTTT. Protein product: CASRLRDSHSNQPQHF.

This chain connects TRBV7-6 to TRBJ1-6; no clear D gene. CDR3 length equals 15 residues. CDR1 is SGHVS and CDR2 is FNYEAQ in the germline V gene. V was clipped by 1 base and J by 7 bases, with 11 bases between them. The CDR3 sequence is CASSLDRTSNSPLHF. The CDR3 region has the DNA TGTGCCAGCAGCTTAGATAGAACTTCCAATTCACCCCTCCACTTT.

The sample holds one count of this clone. V is TRBV19 and J is TRBJ2-3; TRBD2 is a possible D gene (5 bases). Germline CDR1 LNHDA, CDR2 SQIVND (reference sequence). The CDR3 loop spans 13 amino acids. V lost 11 bases to trimming and J lost 0 bases, with 12 bases between them. The CDR3: CASRAPSTDTQYF. The CDR3 DNA sequence: TGTGCCTCGAGGGCGCCCAGCACAGATACGCAGTATTTT. The full variable domain, its missing parts supplied by reference TRBV19 and TRBJ2-3, is DGGITQSPKYLFRKEGQNVTLSCEQNLNHDAMYWYRQDPGQGLRLIYYSQIVNDFQKGDIAEGYSVSREKKESFPLTVTSAQKNPTAFYLCASRAPSTDTQYFGPGTRLTVL.